This TCR beta chain was obtained from a study of cytomegalovirus exposure and HLA in healthy donors (dated by TCRdb to the late 2010s). A note on the overall study: An earlier analysis of more than 550 of the donors reported approximately 260 Gb of sequence data and around 110 million unique TCR beta sequences obtained from about 180 million T cells. Roughly 300 gigabases of sequencing data and about 92 million unique TCR sequences made up an early release that covered several hundred HLA-typed donors. Among the roughly 370 genotyped donors, approximately 76% belonged to the genetic ancestry cluster associated with self-reported Caucasian donors. The study aimed to test whether cataloging public T cell receptors could reveal signatures of past pathogen exposure. The study used immunosequencing to profile the T cell repertoires of approximately 640 subjects and linked those repertoires to cytomegalovirus serostatus. Along with the approximately 600-subject first cohort, a separate validation cohort of over a hundred different subjects was used. To predict cytomegalovirus infection status, the study brought together high-throughput TCR immunosequencing, statistical association of individual TCRs with disease status, and machine learning. In a later analysis, previously published TCR beta repertoires from about 670 donors were re-analyzed and high-resolution HLA genotyping was added so that TCR occurrence patterns could be studied. The later analysis used no new phenotypic data to find candidate immune exposures, relying instead on TCR beta sequences and their occurrence across donors. In an earlier analysis of more than 550 of the donors, high-throughput TCR beta sequencing was used to judge whether each TCR beta V gene segment behaved as functional or pseudogenic. Donor age, sex, ethnicity and CMV serostatus were compiled alongside the repertoire data. A later genetic analysis used genome-wide SNP genotypes for about 65% of the 666 donors, treating that subset as a discovery cohort. All discovery cohort repertoires had been generated using a single sequencing platform. Class I and class II HLA loci were covered by the typing at four-digit resolution. The number of donors typed differed by locus, with roughly 629-640 for A, B, C, DRB1 and DQB1, roughly 520 for DQA1, about 610 for DPA1, and some 440 for DPB1. About five DR-DQ haplotypes were treated as single units for association and clustering because of strong linkage in the cohort. On average, roughly 250,000 unique TCR beta nucleotide sequences were sequenced per donor among more than 350 genotyped donors of the cohort, with roughly 18% of those sequences being non-productive.

Reading from cysteine to phenylalanine, the CDR3 counts 16 amino acids. The read is trimmed to its CDR3 DNA, 48 bases read in frame from base 1. As encoded in the germline V gene, CDR1 is SGHRS while CDR2 is YFSETQ. The cohort was made up of approximately 700 healthy bone marrow donors. At the time of sampling, every cohort member was nominally healthy, though immune exposures that went unrecorded were likely present. The donor tested CMV seronegative, placing the donor among the 350 or so seronegative members of the cohort. Every donor gave a peripheral blood sample, and the peripheral blood mononuclear cells from that sample were used for TCR beta sequencing. The Qiagen DNeasy Blood Extraction Kit was used to extract genomic DNA from the blood cell samples. Comment on this clone: Its antigen is currently not known. Qualities for individual bases were not recorded, and no much larger clone is one base off.

Receptors were amplified or captured by the immunoSEQ multiplex PCR assay. The multiplex PCR relied on a mix of 60 forward primers for TCR Vbeta segments and 13 reverse primers for TCR Jbeta segments. The CDR3 region of rearranged TCR beta genes was amplified from genomic DNA by a multiplex PCR assay. The Illumina HiSeq System was used to sequence the amplified TCR beta libraries as 87-base-pair reads. The authors' analysis ran thus. A later analysis tallied tens of millions of unique TCR beta chains across the 666 repertoires, and 10 million to 11 million of those chains were shared by two or more donors. Raw reads were error-corrected and collapsed into unique sequences with a nearest-neighbor algorithm that merged closely related sequences to remove PCR and sequencing errors. V, D and J gene segments were assigned by aligning CDR3 sequences to IMGT reference sequences. For a sequence to be retained, a match of at least six nucleotides to both a V gene segment and a J gene segment was required. Rearrangements were classified as productive when the CDR3 lacked stop codons and remained in frame with V and J, and all other rearrangements were classified as non-productive. Following IMGT convention, CDR3 was defined as the stretch from the second conserved V-encoded cysteine up to the conserved J-encoded phenylalanine. In an earlier analysis of more than 550 of the donors, sequences lacking an unambiguous match to a single V gene segment were excluded. An earlier analysis of fewer than 750 of the donors called V segments functional above 56.7% productive rearrangements and segregating when the between-donor standard deviation exceeded 5%. A statistical classification framework was built to diagnose cytomegalovirus status from the catalog of TCR beta chain sequences. In a later analysis, TCR nucleotide sequences were compared against IMGT/GENE-DB human TR gene sequences so that V and J genes could be assigned. In a later analysis, CDR3 sequences and most-parsimonious VDJ recombination scenarios were assigned using the TCRdist pipeline. In a later analysis, every TCR beta chain was defined by the combination of its CDR3 amino acid sequence and its V-gene family, and reads without a unique V-gene family were dropped. To address suspected cross-contamination and a sequencing artifact, a later analysis removed over 500 highly shared, low-generation-probability nucleotide sequences. For each public chain, a later analysis derived a clonal expansion index from normalized ranks of inferred template counts within each repertoire. In a later analysis, generation probabilities were computed using a VDJ recombination model fitted to out-of-frame rearrangements, and the results were checked against IGoR. Hypergeometric tests were used in a later analysis to score TCR-TCR, TCR-HLA and TCR-CMV co-occurrence, with a repertoire-size bias correction applied to the TCR pairs. To estimate false discovery rates, a later analysis permuted the HLA or CMV assignments 20 times. In a later analysis, co-occurring TCRs were grouped using DBSCAN, with TCRdist sequence similarity added in when clustering inside HLA-allele-positive subsets. Repertoires with fewer than 30,000 or more than 120,000 public chains, plus five repertoires with anomalous nucleotide sharing, were excluded from co-occurrence clustering. As stored in TCRdb, this immuneACCESS dataset retains in-frame rearrangements with V and J assigned. A fraction of the clones does not appear; measured against another copy, unresolved V genes explain less than half of the discrepancy, and the remainder lacks a known reason. V and J calls plus clone size are reproduced from that table; the DNA served to infer D and trimming. The sample table shows just over 95,000 clones, and roughly three quarters are seen once. The top ten constitute 4.5% to 6% of the sample.

Here is what the overall study found, with its caveats: At a false discovery rate of 0.05, a later analysis linked 16,951 TCR beta sequences to specific HLA alleles. The study listed 150 to 200 TCR beta chains as associated with cytomegalovirus. A further reported finding was that TCR beta sequences accurately predicted the HLA-A and HLA-B alleles for most subjects in the first cohort. A cluster of highly shared sequence variants was judged likely to represent a technical artifact of the sequencing pipeline. Fewer than 20 rarely observed V segments, including chromosome 9 orphons, were excluded from the earlier analysis of some 590 of the donors because counts were too low. V-gene and J-gene trimming of TCR beta chains was associated with a missense DCLRE1C variant in a later genetic analysis, and the association was replicated in an independent cohort. Roughly uniform sequencing depth across donors was assumed in presence/absence analyses, although this assumption may not hold. Several of the top co-occurrence clusters appeared to be linked to parvovirus B19, influenza, CMV and Epstein-Barr virus, according to a later analysis. Compared with equally common non-associated chains, HLA-associated TCR beta chains in a later analysis were more clonally expanded and had lower generation probabilities. When HLA alleles, especially DR and DQ, strongly co-occurred, attributing TCR associations to individual alleles was difficult. Linkage disequilibrium might explain the correlated functional status among segregating V segments, but an unknown experimental factor could not be ruled out. According to a later analysis, most CMV-associated TCR beta chains appeared to be HLA-restricted, and the HLA associations seemed to be driven largely by CMV exposure. A later genetic analysis reported fewer N-insertions in productive TCRs among donors in an Asian-associated ancestry cluster than the roughly 700-donor mean. Because HLA typing was missing for some donors at each locus, association tests included only the typed subset. The classifier was reported to diagnose cytomegalovirus status with high specificity and sensitivity in both the original cohort and the validation cohort. Across donors, most TCR sequences were observed very rarely, whereas some public TCRs were present in many individuals. In a later analysis, the rate of TCR association differed among HLA loci, with DRB1 alleles having the most associated TCRs and HLA-C alleles having the fewest. It was suggested by the authors that the approach could potentially be generalized to other disease states and immunological phenotypes. Three of the identified cytomegalovirus-associated TCR beta chains were confirmed in vitro to be specific for cytomegalovirus antigens. CMV serostatus was the only immune exposure information available for the cohort. Because the 87-base-pair reads could not distinguish some IMGT-functional V segments, including TRBV6-2 and TRBV6-3, those segments were excluded. Broadly in line with IMGT annotations, most TCR beta V segments showed up in productive rearrangements about 87% or about 30% of the time in an earlier analysis of 450 to 750 of the donors. Only TCR beta chains were sequenced in this cohort, and the absence of alpha or paired-chain data limited detectable features.

The V and J genes are TRBV5-1 and TRBJ2-5; 7 of the junction bases match TRBD1. Matching the DNA end better, TRBJ2-7 makes the J call doubtful. The source material was PBMCs. The TCR comes from a woman in her thirties or forties in good health and CMV-seronegative. The nucleotide sequence reads as follows: TGCGCCAGCAGCTCCTCGGCAGGGGGTGTCTCCTACGAGCAGTACTTC. This codes for CASSSSAGGVSYEQYF.